One T cell receptor beta chain is described in this entry. V dropped 1 base and J dropped 4 bases, with 8 bases sitting between them. The CDR3 is 13 residues long. Germline V gives CDR1 SGHRS, CDR2 YFSETQ. The source of the sample is a study of cytomegalovirus exposure and HLA in healthy donors. Both 60 Vbeta primers and 13 Jbeta primers went into the PCR. Assay: immunoSEQ multiplex PCR; the TCRdb copy retains only in-frame clones and omits some. The sample lists more than 90,000 clones, about 70% occurring once. Input material: PBMCs. The V gene is TRBV5-1, the J gene TRBJ1-2; D is perhaps TRBD1 (5 bases). This receptor was taken from a human donor in good health. CDR3 DNA: TGCGCCAGCAGCTTGAGTCAGGGCTATGGCTACACCTTC. Translating gives CASSLSQGYGYTF. Together with reference TRBV5-1 and TRBJ1-2, the CDR3 gives the full variable domain: KAGVTQTPRYLIKTRGQQVTLSCSPISGHRSVSWYQQTPGQGLQFLFEYFSETQRNKGNFPGRFSGRQFSNSRSEMNVSTLELGDSALYLCASSLSQGYGYTFGSGTRLTVV.